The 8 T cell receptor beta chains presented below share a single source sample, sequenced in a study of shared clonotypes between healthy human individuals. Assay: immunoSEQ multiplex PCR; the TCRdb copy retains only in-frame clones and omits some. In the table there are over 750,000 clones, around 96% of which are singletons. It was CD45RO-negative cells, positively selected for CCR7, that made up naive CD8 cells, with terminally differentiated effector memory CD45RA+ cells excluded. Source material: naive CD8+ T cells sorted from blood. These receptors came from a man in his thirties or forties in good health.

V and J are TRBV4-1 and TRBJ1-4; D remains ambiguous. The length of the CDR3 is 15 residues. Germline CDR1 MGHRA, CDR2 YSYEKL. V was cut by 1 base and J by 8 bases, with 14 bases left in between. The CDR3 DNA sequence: TGCGCCAGCAGCCAAGTATCGGACGGAGGAGAAAAACTGTTTTTT. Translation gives CASSQVSDGGEKLFF.

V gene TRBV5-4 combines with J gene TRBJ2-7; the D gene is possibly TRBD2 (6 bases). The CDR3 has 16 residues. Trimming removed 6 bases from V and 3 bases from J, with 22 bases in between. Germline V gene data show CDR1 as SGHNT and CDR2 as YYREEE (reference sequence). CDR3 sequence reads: CASTRERDWRDYEQYF. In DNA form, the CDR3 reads TGTGCCAGCACCCGTGAGAGGGACTGGCGGGACTACGAGCAGTACTTC.

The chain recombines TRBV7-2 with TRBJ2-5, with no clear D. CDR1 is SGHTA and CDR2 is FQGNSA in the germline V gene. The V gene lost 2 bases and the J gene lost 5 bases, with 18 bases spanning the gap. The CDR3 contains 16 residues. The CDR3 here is CASSLSTAGLGETQYF. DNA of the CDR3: TGTGCCAGCAGCTTAAGCACGGCCGGATTAGGGGAGACCCAGTACTTC.

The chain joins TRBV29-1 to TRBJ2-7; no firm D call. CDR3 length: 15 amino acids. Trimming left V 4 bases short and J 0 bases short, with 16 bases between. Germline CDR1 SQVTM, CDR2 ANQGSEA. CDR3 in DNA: TGCAGCGTTGTTTTTGCCTTATCGAGCTCCTACGAGCAGTACTTC. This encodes CSVVFALSSSYEQYF.

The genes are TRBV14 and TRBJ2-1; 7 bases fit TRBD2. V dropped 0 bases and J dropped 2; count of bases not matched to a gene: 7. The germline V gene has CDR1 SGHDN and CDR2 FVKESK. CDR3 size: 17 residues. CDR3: CASSQDLGLVAYNEQFF. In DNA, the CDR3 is TGTGCCAGCAGCCAAGATTTAGGACTAGTCGCCTACAATGAGCAGTTCTTC. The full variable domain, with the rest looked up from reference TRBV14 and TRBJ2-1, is EAGVTQFPSHSVIEKGQTVTLRCDPISGHDNLYWYRRVMGKEIKFLLHFVKESKQDESGMPNNRFLAERTGGTYSTLKVQPAELEDSGVYFCASSQDLGLVAYNEQFFGPGTRLTVL.

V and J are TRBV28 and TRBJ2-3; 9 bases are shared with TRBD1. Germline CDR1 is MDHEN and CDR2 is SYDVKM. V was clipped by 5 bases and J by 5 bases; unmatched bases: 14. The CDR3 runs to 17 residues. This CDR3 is CASSLPRDRVGVDTQYF. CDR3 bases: TGTGCCAGCAGTCTGCCTCGGGACAGGGTGGGGGTAGATACGCAGTATTTT.

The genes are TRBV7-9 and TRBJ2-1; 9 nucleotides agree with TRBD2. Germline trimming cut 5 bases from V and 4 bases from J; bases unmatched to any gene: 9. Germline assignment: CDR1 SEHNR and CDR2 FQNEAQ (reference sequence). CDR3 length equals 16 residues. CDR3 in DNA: TGTGCCAGCAGCCCCCGGACTAGCGTACTATACAATGAGCAGTTCTTC. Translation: CASSPRTSVLYNEQFF.

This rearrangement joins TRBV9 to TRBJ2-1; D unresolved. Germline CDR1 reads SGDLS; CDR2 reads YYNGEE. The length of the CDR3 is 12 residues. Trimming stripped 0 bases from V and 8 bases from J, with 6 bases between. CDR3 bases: TGTGCCAGCAGCGTAGGAGAGGATGAGCAGTTCTTC. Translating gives CASSVGEDEQFF.